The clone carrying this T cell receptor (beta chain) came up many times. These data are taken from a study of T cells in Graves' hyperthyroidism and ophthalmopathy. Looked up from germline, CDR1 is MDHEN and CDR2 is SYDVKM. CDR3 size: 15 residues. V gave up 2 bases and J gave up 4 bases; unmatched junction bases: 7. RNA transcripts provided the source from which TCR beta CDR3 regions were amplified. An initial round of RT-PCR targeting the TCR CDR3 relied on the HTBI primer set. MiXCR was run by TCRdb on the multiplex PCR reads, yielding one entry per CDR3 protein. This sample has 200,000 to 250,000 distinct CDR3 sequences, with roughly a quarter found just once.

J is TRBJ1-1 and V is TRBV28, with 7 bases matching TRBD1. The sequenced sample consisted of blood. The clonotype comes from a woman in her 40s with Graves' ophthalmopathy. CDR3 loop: CASSLVQGGGTEAFF. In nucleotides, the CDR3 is TGTGCCAGCAGTTTAGTTCAGGGGGGGGGCACTGAAGCTTTCTTT.